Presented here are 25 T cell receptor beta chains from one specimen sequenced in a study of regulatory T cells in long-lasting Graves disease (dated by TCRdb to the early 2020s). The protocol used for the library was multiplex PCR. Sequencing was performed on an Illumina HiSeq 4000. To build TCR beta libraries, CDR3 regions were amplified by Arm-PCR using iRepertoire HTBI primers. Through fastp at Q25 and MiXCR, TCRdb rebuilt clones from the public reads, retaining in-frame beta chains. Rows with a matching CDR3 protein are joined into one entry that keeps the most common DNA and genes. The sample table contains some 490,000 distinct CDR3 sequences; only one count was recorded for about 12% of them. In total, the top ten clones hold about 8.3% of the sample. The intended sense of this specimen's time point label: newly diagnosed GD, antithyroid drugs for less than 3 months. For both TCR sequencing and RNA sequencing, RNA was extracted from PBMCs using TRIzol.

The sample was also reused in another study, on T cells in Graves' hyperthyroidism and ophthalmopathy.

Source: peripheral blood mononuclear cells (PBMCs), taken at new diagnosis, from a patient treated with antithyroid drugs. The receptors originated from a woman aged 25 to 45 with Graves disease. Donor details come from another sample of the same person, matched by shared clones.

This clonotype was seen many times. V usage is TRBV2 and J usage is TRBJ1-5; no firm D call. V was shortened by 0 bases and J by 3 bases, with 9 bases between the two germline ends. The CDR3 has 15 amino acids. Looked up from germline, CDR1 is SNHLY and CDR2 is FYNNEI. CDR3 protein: CASSEAAGYNQPQHF. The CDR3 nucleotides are TGTGCCAGCAGTGAAGCGGCGGGGTACAATCAGCCCCAGCATTTT.

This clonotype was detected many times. CDR3 in amino acids: CSARTGAGRGTEAFF. The CDR3 bases are TGCAGTGCTAGGACAGGGGCCGGGAGAGGAACTGAAGCTTTCTTT. This chain joins TRBV20-1 and TRBJ1-1; TRBD1 matches 8 bases. The germline V gene has CDR1 DFQATT and CDR2 SNEGSKA (reference sequence). The CDR3 is 15 amino acids. The junction had 11 bases not matched to a gene; V was cut back by 3 bases and J by 5 bases.

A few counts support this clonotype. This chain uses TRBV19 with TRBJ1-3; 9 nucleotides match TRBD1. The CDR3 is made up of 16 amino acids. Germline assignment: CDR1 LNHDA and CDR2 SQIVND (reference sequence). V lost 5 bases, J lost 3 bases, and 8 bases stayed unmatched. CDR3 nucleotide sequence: TGTGCCAGTAGTGAGGGGACAGGGTGGTATGGAAACACCATATATTTT. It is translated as CASSEGTGWYGNTIYF.

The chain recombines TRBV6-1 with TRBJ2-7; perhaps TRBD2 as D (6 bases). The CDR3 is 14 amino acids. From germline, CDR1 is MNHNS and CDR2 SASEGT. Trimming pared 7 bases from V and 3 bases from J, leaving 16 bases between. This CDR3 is CASKLRRADYEQYF. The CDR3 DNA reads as TGTGCCAGCAAGTTACGGAGGGCCGACTACGAGCAGTACTTC.

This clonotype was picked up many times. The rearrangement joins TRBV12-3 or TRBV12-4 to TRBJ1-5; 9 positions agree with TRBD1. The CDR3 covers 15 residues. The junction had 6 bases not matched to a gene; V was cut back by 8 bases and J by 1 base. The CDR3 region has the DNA TGTGCCAGCCGTGTAGACAGGGGGAGCAATCAGCCCCAGCATTTT. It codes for CASRVDRGSNQPQHF.

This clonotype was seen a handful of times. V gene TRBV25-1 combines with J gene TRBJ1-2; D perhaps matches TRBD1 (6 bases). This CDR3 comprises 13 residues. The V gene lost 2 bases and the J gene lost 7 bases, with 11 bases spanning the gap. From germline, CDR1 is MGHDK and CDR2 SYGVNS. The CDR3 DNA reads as TGTGCCAGCAGTGAAATAACAGGGTTTGGCTACACCTTC. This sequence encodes CASSEITGFGYTF.

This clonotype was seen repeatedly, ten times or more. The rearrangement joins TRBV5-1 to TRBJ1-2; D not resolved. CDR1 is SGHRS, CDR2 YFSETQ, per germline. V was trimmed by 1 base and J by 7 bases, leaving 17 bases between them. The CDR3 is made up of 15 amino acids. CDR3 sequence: CASSLYQEDLFGYTF. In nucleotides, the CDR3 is TGCGCCAGCAGCTTGTACCAGGAAGATCTCTTTGGCTACACCTTC. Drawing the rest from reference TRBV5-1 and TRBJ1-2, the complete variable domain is KAGVTQTPRYLIKTRGQQVTLSCSPISGHRSVSWYQQTPGQGLQFLFEYFSETQRNKGNFPGRFSGRQFSNSRSEMNVSTLELGDSALYLCASSLYQEDLFGYTFGSGTRLTVV.

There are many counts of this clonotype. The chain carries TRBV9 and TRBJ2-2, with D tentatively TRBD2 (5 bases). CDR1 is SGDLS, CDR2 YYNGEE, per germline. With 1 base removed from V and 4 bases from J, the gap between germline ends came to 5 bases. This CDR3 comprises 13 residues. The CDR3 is CASSVSGTGELFF. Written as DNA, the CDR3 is TGTGCCAGCAGCGTAAGCGGCACCGGGGAGCTGTTTTTT.

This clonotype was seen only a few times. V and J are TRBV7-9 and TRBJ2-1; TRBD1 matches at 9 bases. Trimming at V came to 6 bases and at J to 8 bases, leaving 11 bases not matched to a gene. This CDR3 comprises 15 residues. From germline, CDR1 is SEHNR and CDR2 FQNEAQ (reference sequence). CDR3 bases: TGTGCCAGCAGTAGCCAACCGGGACAGGGATATGAGCAGTTCTTC. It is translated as CASSSQPGQGYEQFF.

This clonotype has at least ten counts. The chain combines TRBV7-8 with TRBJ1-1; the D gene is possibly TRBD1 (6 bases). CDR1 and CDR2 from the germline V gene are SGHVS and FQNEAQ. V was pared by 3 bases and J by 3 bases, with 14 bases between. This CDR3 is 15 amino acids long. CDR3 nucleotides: TGTGCCAGCAGCTTTATGAGGGGGAGGGACACTGAAGCTTTCTTT. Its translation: CASSFMRGRDTEAFF.

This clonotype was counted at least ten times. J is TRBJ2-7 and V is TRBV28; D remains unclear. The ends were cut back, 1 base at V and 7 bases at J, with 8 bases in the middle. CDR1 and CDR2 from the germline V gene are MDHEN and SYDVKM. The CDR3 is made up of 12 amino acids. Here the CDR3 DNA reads TGTGCCAGCAGTTTATATATTAGGGAGCAGTACTTC. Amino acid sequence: CASSLYIREQYF.

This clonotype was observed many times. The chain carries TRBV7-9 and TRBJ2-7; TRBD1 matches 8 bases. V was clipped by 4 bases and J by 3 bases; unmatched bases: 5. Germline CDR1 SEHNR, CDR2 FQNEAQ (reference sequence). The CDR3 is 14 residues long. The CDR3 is CASSSQGALYEQYF. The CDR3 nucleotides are TGTGCCAGCAGCTCCCAGGGGGCCCTCTACGAGCAGTACTTC.

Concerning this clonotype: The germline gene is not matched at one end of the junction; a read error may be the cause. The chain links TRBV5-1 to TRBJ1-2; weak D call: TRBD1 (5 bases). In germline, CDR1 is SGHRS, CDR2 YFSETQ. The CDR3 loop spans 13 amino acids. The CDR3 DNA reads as TGTGCCAGCAGCCAGGGCCCGCTCTATGGCTACACCTTC. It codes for CASSQGPLYGYTF.

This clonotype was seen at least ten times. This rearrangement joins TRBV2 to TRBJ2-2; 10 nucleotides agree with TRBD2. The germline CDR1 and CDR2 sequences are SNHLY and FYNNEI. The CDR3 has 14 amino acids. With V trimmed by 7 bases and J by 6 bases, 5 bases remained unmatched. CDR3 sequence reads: CASMGLAGAGELFF. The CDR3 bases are TGTGCCAGCATGGGGCTAGCGGGAGCCGGGGAGCTGTTTTTT.

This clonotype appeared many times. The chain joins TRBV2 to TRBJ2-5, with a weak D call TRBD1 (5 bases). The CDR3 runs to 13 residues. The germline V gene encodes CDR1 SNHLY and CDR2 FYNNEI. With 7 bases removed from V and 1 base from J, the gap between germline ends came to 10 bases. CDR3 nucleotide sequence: TGTGCCAGCAACAGACAGCCCCAAGAGACCCAGTACTTC. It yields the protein CASNRQPQETQYF.

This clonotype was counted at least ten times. The DNA for the CDR3 is TGTGCCAGCAGCACGAGGGGACAGCACATGAACACTGAAGCTTTCTTT. It yields the protein CASSTRGQHMNTEAFF. The chain joins TRBV27 to TRBJ1-1; 7 bases match TRBD1. Germline CDR1 reads MNHEY; CDR2 reads SMNVEV (reference sequence). V was pared by 6 bases and J by 0 bases, with 10 bases of the junction left unmatched. The CDR3 contains 16 residues.

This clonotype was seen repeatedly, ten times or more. The CDR3 spells CASRTDRDRVGEQYF. The CDR3 region has the DNA TGTGCCAGCAGAACCGATCGGGACAGGGTTGGAGAGCAGTATTTT. V and J are TRBV28 and TRBJ2-3, with TRBD1 matching 9 bases. After removal of 6 bases from V and 11 bases from J, the junction contained 15 bases not matched to a gene. The CDR3 is 15 amino acids. Germline CDR1 is MDHEN and CDR2 is SYDVKM.

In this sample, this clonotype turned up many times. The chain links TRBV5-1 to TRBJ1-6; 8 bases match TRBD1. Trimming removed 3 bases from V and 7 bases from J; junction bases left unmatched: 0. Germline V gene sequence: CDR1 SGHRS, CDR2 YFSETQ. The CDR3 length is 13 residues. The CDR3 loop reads CASSWDRNSPLHF. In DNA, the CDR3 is TGCGCCAGCAGCTGGGACAGGAATTCACCCCTCCACTTT. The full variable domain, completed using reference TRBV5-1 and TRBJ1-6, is KAGVTQTPRYLIKTRGQQVTLSCSPISGHRSVSWYQQTPGQGLQFLFEYFSETQRNKGNFPGRFSGRQFSNSRSEMNVSTLELGDSALYLCASSWDRNSPLHFGNGTRLTVT.

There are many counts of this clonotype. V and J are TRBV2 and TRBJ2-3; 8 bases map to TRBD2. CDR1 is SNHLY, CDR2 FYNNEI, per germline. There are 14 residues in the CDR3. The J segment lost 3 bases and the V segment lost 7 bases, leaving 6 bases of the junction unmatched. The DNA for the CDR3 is TGTGCCAGCACCCCGGGGGGGGGGACAGATACGCAGTATTTT. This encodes CASTPGGGTDTQYF.

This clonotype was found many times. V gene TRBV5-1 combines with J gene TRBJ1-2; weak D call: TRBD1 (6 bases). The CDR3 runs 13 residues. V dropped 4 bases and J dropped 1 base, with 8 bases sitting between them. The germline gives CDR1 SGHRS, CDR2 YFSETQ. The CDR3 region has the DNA TGCGCCAGCAGCCGAGGGGGTAACTATGGCTACACCTTC. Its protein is CASSRGGNYGYTF.

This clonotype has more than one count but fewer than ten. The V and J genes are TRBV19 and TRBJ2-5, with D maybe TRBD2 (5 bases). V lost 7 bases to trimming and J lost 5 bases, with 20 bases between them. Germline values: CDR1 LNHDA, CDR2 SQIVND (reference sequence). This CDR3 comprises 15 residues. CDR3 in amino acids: CASTKTAGRGETQYF. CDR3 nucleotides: TGTGCCAGTACCAAAACCGCCGGACGAGGGGAGACCCAGTACTTC.

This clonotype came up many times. The CDR3 loop is CSARTGAIYNEQFF. The DNA for the CDR3 is TGCAGTGCCCGTACAGGGGCCATCTACAATGAGCAGTTCTTC. The chain joins TRBV20-1 to TRBJ2-1; 7 positions agree with TRBD1. The CDR3 consists of 14 residues. CDR1 is DFQATT, CDR2 SNEGSKA, per germline (reference sequence). Unmatched junction bases numbered 8, after V lost 6 bases and J lost 3 bases.

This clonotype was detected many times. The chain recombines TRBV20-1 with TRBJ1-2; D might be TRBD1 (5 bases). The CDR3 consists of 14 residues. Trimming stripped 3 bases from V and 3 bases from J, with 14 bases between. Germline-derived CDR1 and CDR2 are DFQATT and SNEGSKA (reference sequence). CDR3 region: CSASHRPVDYGYTF. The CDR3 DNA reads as TGCAGTGCTAGTCACAGGCCGGTGGACTATGGCTACACCTTC.

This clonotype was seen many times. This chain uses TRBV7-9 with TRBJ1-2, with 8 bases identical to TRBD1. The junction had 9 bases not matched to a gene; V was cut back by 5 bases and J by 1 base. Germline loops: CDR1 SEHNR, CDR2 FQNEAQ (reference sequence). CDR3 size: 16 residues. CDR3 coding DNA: TGTGCCAGCAGCACACAGGGGGAAAGGGATAACTATGGCTACACCTTC. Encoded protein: CASSTQGERDNYGYTF.

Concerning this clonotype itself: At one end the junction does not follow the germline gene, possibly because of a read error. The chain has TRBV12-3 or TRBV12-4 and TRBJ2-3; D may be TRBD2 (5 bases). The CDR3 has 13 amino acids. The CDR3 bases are TGTGCCGGCAGCCGCCGCGGGTCAGATACGCAGTATTTT. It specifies CAGSRRGSDTQYF.